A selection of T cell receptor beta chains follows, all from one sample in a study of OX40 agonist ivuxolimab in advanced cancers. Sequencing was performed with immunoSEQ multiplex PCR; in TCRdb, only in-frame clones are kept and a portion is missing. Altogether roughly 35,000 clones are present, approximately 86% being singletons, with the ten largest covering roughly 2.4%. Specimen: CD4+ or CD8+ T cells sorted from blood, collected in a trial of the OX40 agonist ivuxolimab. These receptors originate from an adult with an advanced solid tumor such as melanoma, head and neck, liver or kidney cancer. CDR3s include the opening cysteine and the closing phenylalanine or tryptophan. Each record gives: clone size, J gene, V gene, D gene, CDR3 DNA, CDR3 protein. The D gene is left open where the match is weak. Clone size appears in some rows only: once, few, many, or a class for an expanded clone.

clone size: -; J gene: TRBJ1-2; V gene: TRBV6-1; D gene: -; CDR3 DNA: TGTGCCAGCAGTGAACGAAGGGGCGCCGGGGGCTACACCTTC; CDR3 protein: CASSERRGAGGYTF
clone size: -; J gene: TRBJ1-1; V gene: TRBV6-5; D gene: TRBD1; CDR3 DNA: TGTGCCAGCATTCCTACAGGGGTCCCGAACACTGAAGCTTTCTTT; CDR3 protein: CASIPTGVPNTEAFF
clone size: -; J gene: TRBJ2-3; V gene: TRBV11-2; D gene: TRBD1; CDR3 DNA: TGTGCCAGCAGCTTAGATGGGACAGGGGAAGGAGATACGCAGTATTTT; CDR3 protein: CASSLDGTGEGDTQYF
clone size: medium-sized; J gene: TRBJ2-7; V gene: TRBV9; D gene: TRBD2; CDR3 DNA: TGTGCCAGCAGCGTAGAACAGCGGGGGCGCGTTTACTACGAGCAGTACTTC; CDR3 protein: CASSVEQRGRVYYEQYF
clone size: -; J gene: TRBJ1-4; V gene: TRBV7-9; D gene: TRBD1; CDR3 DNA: TGTGCCAGCAGCAGACAGGGGGGCAGTGAAAAACTGTTTTTT; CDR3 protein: CASSRQGGSEKLFF
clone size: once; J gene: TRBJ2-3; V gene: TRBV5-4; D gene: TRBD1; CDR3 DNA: TGTGCCAGCAGCCTAGGGGCAGGGGGTAGCACAGATACGCAGTATTTT; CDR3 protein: CASSLGAGGSTDTQYF
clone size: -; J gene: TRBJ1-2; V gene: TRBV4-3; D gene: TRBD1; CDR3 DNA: TGCGCCAGCAGCCAAGATAGGGGACAGGGTCCTGGAAGCTACACCTTC; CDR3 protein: CASSQDRGQGPGSYTF
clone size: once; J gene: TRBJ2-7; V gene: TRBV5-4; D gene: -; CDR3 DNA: TGTGCCAGCAGCATTGGGGCACAGGGTTACGAGCAGTACTTC; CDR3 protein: CASSIGAQGYEQYF
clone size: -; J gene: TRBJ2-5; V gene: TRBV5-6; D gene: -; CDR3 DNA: TGTGCCAGCAGCTTGGACATCCTACAAGAGACCCAGTACTTC; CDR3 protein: CASSLDILQETQYF
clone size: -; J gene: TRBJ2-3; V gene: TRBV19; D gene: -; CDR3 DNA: TGTGCCAGTCAAATCGGACAGAGGGGTTCGTCAGATACGCAGTATTTT; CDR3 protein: CASQIGQRGSSDTQYF
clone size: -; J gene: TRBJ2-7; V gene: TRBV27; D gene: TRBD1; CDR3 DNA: TGTGCCAGCAGACGAGGACAGGGGACGAACGAGCAGTACTTC; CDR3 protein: CASRRGQGTNEQYF
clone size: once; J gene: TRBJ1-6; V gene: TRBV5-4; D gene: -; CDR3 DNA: TGTGCCAGCAGCTTGGAGGCGGGACCCCTCCACTTT; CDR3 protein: CASSLEAGPLHF
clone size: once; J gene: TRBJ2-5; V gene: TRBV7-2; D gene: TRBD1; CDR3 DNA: TGTGCCAGCAGCTTAGGGACAGGGGTAAAGACCCAGTACTTC; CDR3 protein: CASSLGTGVKTQYF
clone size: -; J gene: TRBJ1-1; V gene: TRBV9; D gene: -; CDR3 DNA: TGTGCCAGCAGCGCAGACAGGTCTGAAGCTTTCTTT; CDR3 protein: CASSADRSEAFF
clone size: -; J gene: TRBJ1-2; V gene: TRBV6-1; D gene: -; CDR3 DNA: TGTGCCAGCAGTTATGCGGGCCGTAATGGCTACACCTTC; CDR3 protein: CASSYAGRNGYTF
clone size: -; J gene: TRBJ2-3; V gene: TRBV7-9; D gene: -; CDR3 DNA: TGTGCCAGCAGCCCAGGGAGCGACACAGATACGCAGTATTTT; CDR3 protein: CASSPGSDTDTQYF
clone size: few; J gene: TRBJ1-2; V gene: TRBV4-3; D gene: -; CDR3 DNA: TGCGCCAGCAGCCAAATTGCAGGCAACTATGGCTACACCTTC; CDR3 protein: CASSQIAGNYGYTF
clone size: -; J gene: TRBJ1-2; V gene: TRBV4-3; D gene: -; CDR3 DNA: TGCGCCAGCAGCCAAGGCAGGGGAGCTAACTATGGCTACACCTTC; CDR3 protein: CASSQGRGANYGYTF
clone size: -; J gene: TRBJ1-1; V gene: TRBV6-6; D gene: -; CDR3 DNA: TGTGCCAGCAGTCCCTCGATCGGTAGGGGGACTGAAGCTTTCTTT; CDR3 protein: CASSPSIGRGTEAFF
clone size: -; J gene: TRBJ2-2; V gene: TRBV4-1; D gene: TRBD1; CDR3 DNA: TGCGCCAGCAGCCAAGGTAGTGAGGGGGCGATCCCCGGGGAGCTGTTTTTT; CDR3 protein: CASSQGSEGAIPGELFF
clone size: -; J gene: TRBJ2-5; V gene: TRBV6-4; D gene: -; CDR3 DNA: TGTGCCAGCAGTGATTGCGGGGTCCAAGAGACCCAGTACTTC; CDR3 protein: CASSDCGVQETQYF
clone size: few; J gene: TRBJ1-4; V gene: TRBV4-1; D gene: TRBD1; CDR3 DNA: TGCGCCAGCAGCCAAGATCCCCCCGGGACAGCTAATGAAAAACTGTTTTTT; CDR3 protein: CASSQDPPGTANEKLFF
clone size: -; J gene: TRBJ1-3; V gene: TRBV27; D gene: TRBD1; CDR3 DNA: TGTGCCAGCAGCCGAGCAGGGGGCTCTGGAAACACCATATATTTT; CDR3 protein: CASSRAGGSGNTIYF
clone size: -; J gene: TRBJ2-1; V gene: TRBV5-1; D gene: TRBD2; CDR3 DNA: TGCGCCAGCAGCCCCGGCGGACTAGCGGGGGGGCGGTATGAGCAGTTCTTC; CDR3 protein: CASSPGGLAGGRYEQFF
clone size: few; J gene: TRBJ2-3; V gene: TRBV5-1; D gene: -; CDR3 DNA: TGCGCCAGCAGCTGGGACGCAACGGGGCAGTATTTT; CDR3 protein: CASSWDATGQYF
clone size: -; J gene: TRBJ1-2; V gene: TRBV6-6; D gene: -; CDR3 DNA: TGTGCCAGCAGTTACGACGGTGTCTGGTATGGCTACACCTTC; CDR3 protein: CASSYDGVWYGYTF
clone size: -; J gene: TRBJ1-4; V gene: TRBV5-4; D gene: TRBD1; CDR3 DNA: TGTGCCAGCAGCTTGGGGACAGGGTACGGTAATGAAAAACTGTTTTTT; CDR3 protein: CASSLGTGYGNEKLFF
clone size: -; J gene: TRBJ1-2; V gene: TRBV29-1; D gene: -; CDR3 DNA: TGCAGCGTTGAAGTTTATCGGGGTGGCTACACCTTC; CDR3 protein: CSVEVYRGGYTF
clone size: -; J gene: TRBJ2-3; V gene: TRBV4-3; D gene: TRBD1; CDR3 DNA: TGCGCCAGCAGCCAAGATTGGCTTCCGGGACAGTCCTACCATACGCAGTATTTT; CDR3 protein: CASSQDWLPGQSYHTQYF
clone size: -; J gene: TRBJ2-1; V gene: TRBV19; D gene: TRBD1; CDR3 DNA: TGTGCCAGTAGTGTGCCCGGGACAGGGACCGATGAGCAGTTCTTC; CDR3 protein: CASSVPGTGTDEQFF
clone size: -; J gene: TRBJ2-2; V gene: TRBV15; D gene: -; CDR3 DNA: TGTGCCACACGGACAGTGAACACCGGGGAGCTGTTTTTT; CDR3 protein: CATRTVNTGELFF
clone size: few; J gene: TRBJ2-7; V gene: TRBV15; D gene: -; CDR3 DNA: TGTGCCACCAGCAGAGACAAGAGCTACGAGCAGTACTTC; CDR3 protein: CATSRDKSYEQYF
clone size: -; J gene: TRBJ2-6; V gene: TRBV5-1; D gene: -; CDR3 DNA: TGCGCCAGCAGCCCCTCCCCCGGGGTTGGGGCCAACGTCCTGACTTTC; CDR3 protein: CASSPSPGVGANVLTF
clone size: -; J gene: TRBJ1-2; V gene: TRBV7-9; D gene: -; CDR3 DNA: TGTGCCAGCAGCTTAAGCAATGCGGGAGCCTATGGCTACACCTTC; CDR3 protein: CASSLSNAGAYGYTF
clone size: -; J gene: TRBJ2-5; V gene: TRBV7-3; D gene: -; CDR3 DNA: TGTGCCAGCAGCTTAACGGCGGGGCCTCAAGAGACCCAGTACTTC; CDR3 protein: CASSLTAGPQETQYF
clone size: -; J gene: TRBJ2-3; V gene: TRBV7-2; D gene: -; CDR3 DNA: TGTGCCAGCAGCCCCACTGGGGGTCGCACAGATACGCAGTATTTT; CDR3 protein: CASSPTGGRTDTQYF
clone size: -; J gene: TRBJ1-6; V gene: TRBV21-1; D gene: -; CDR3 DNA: TGTGCCAGCAGCAATGGTCAATATTGGGGGACAGATTGCTCCTATAATTCACCCCTCCACTTT; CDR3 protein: CASSNGQYWGTDCSYNSPLHF
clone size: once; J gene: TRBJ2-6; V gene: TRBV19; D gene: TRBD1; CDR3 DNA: TGTGCCAGTAGTAGATCGATCAACGGACAGGGGAGGGCCAACGTCCTGACTTTC; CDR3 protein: CASSRSINGQGRANVLTF
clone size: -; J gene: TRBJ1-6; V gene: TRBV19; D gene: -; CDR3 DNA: TGTGCCAGTAGTATAGATAAAGGACAGCGAAATTCACCCCTCCACTTT; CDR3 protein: CASSIDKGQRNSPLHF
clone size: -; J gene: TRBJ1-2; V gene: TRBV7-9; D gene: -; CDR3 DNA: TGTGCCAGCAGCGCCACAGGTGGTTGGGACTATGGCTACACCTTC; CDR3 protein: CASSATGGWDYGYTF
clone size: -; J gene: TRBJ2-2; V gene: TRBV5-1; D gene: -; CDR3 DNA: TGCGCCAGCAGCAGAGATCCAGCGACCGGGGAGCTGTTTTTT; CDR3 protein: CASSRDPATGELFF
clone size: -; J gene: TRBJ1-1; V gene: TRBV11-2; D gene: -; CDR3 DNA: TGTGCCAGCAGCTTAGGGCCTACAGGAACGAACACTGAAGCTTTCTTT; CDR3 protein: CASSLGPTGTNTEAFF
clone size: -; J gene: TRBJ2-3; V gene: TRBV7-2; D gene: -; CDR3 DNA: TGTGCCAGCAGCTACCCGGGGATCACAGATACGCAGTATTTT; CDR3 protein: CASSYPGITDTQYF
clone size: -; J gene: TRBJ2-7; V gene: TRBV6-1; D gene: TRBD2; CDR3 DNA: TGTGCCAGCCGAGCGGGGGGAAGCTCCTACGAGCAGTACTTC; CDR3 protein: CASRAGGSSYEQYF
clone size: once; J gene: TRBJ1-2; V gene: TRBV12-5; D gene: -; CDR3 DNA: TGTGCTAGTGGTTTGCCCCCCGAAAGGGGATTTTTGGGCGGCTACTATGGCTACACCTTC; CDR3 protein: CASGLPPERGFLGGYYGYTF
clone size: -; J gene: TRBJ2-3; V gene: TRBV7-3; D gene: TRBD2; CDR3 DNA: TGTGCCAGCAGCCGAGGAGGATCTAGCGGGGGGACCCATAGACTAACAGATACGCAGTATTTT; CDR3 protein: CASSRGGSSGGTHRLTDTQYF
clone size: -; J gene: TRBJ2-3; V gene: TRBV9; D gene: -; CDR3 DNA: TGTGCCAGCAGCCCAGGGGGGAGGGCTTCACGTAGCACAGATACGCAGTATTTT; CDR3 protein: CASSPGGRASRSTDTQYF
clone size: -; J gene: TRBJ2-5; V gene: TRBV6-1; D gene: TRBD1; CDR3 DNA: TGTGCCAGCACATCCGGGACAGGGGAAGAGACCCAGTACTTC; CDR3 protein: CASTSGTGEETQYF
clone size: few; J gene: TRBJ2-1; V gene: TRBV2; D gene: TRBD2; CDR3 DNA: TGTGCCAGCCGGACCGGGGGGTGGTCCTACAATGAGCAGTTCTTC; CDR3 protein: CASRTGGWSYNEQFF
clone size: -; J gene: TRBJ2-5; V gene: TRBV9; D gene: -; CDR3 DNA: TGTGCCAGCAGCGTAGGGTCTGGGGCCCCTGGGACCCAGTACTTC; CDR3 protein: CASSVGSGAPGTQYF
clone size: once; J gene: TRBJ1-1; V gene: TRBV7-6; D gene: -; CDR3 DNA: TGTGCCAGCAGCTTAAGGGGGGGGACTGAAGCTTTCTTT; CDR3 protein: CASSLRGGTEAFF
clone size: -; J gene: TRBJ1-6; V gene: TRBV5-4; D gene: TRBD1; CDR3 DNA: TGTGCCAGCAGCCTACAGGGGGCAGGGAGGGATTCACCCCTCCACTTT; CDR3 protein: CASSLQGAGRDSPLHF